The next 27 T cell receptor beta chains were all read from a single sample in a study of blood T cell repertoires in COVID-19. TCRdb's table, derived via immunoSEQ multiplex PCR, lists solely in-frame clones and lacks some. The table records approximately 85,000 clones, around four fifths of them present only once. The material sequenced was peripheral blood. These TCRs come from a woman in her 70s with active or convalescent COVID-19.

The rearrangement links TRBV6-5 to TRBJ2-7; 10 nucleotides agree with TRBD1. This CDR3 is 14 amino acids long. Germline V gene data show CDR1 as MNHEY and CDR2 as SVGAGI. J lost 3 bases, V lost 6 bases, and 5 bases had no gene match. CDR3 sequence (DNA): TGTGCCAGCAGGACCGGGACAGGGGTCTACGAGCAGTACTTC. Translating gives CASRTGTGVYEQYF.

CDR3 DNA sequence: TGTGCCAGCAGTTACCCAGGGACAGGGGTTCGTGGCTACACCTTC. This codes for CASSYPGTGVRGYTF. This sequence joins TRBV6-5 and TRBJ1-2; 10 bases map to TRBD1. The V and J ends lost 2 bases and 7 bases, in that order; junction bases with no gene match: 7. The CDR3 covers 15 residues. Germline V lookup: CDR1 MNHEY, CDR2 SVGAGI.

The chain links TRBV7-2 to TRBJ1-6, with 9 bases matching TRBD1. The CDR3 runs 15 residues. CDR1 is SGHTA, CDR2 FQGNSA, per germline. V shed 3 bases, J shed 5 bases, and the junction held 2 bases outside the gene matches. DNA for the CDR3: TGTGCCAGCAGCTTGGACAGGGGAGATAATTCACCCCTCCACTTT. Its protein is CASSLDRGDNSPLHF. The full variable domain, completed using reference TRBV7-2 and TRBJ1-6, is GAGVSQSPSNKVTEKGKDVELRCDPISGHTALYWYRQSLGQGLEFLIYFQGNSAPDKSGLPSDRFSAERTGGSVSTLTIQRTQQEDSAVYLCASSLDRGDNSPLHFGNGTRLTVT.

This chain joins TRBV5-5 and TRBJ2-2; TRBD1 aligns across 8 bases. Germline CDR1 and CDR2: SGHKS and YYEKEE (reference sequence). V shed 4 bases, J shed 1 base, and the junction held 12 bases outside the gene matches. This CDR3 is built from 18 residues. Here the CDR3 DNA reads TGTGCCAGCAGCCTATTCGTCCCGGGACAGGTGAACACCGGGGAGCTGTTTTTT. Protein sequence: CASSLFVPGQVNTGELFF.

The chain is built from TRBV7-9 and TRBJ1-3; possible D gene TRBD1, 5 bases. CDR1 is SEHNR and CDR2 is FQNEAQ in the germline V gene (reference sequence). Trimming shortened V by 5 bases and J by 4 bases, and 6 bases separated the two germline ends. The CDR3 contains 12 residues. CDR3 region: CASSRQGNTIYF. CDR3 DNA: TGTGCCAGCAGCAGACAGGGAAACACCATATATTTT.

CDR3 nucleotide sequence: TGTGCCAGTAGTATAGGCCGGGAACCTATGACAGATACGCAGTATTTT. This gives the protein CASSIGREPMTDTQYF. The chain links TRBV19 to TRBJ2-3, with a possible D match to TRBD2 (5 bases). The CDR3 sequence is 16 residues long. Germline V CDR1 and CDR2: LNHDA, SQIVND (reference sequence). The V end lost 1 base, the J end lost 3 bases, and 14 bases lay between the germline ends.

In nucleotides, the CDR3 is TGTGCCAGCAGTTCTACCTTTAGCACAGATACGCAGTATTTT. It codes for CASSSTFSTDTQYF. The chain recombines TRBV27 with TRBJ2-3; D is undetermined. Germline V gene sequence: CDR1 MNHEY, CDR2 SMNVEV (reference sequence). Trimming cost V 4 bases and J 0 bases, with 8 bases left between them. The CDR3 loop spans 14 amino acids.

This clone was recorded a few times. Here the CDR3 reads CATSDWTLFQFF. The CDR3 nucleotides are TGTGCCACCAGTGACTGGACTCTTTTTCAGTTCTTC. The V gene is TRBV24-1, the J gene TRBJ2-1; a possible D gene is TRBD2 (5 bases). The germline gives CDR1 KGHDR, CDR2 SFDVKD. This CDR3 is built from 12 residues. V was clipped by 4 bases and J by 13 bases, with 13 bases between them.

This rearrangement joins TRBV7-6 to TRBJ1-4; possibly TRBD1 for D (6 bases). The CDR3 totals 15 residues. The germline V gene has CDR1 SGHVS and CDR2 FNYEAQ. Trimming left V 5 bases short and J 0 bases short, with 10 bases between. CDR3 sequence reads: CASSPGQTTNEKLFF. For the CDR3, the DNA is TGTGCCAGCAGCCCAGGACAGACAACTAATGAAAAACTGTTTTTT.

This clone has only a few counts. The gene calls are TRBV7-2 and TRBJ1-6; no clear D. CDR1 SGHTA and CDR2 FQGNSA come from the germline V gene. This CDR3 comprises 17 residues. Trimming took off 1 base at V and 3 bases at J, with 13 bases between the two ends. CDR3 sequence: CASSLGTGKGYNSPLHF. CDR3 nucleotides: TGTGCCAGCAGCTTAGGTACGGGGAAAGGCTATAATTCACCCCTCCACTTT.

As DNA, the CDR3 is TGTGCCAGCAGCTTAGGACAGTCCAACACTGAAGCTTTCTTT. Translated: CASSLGQSNTEAFF. The V gene is TRBV5-4, the J gene TRBJ1-1, with a weak D call TRBD1 (6 bases). Per the germline V gene, CDR1 is SGHNT and CDR2 is YYREEE (reference sequence). Trimming pared 2 bases from V and 2 bases from J, leaving 10 bases between. This CDR3 is built from 14 residues.

The chain uses TRBV6-1 and TRBJ1-3; 8 nucleotides line up with TRBD1. The V segment lost 2 bases and the J segment 4 bases; nucleotides outside the gene matches: 16. The CDR3 totals 19 residues. CDR1 and CDR2 (germline): MNHNS, SASEGT. The CDR3 DNA reads TGTGCCAGCAGTGAACCGGGACAGGCTTTCAAAAGGACAGGAAACACCATATATTTT. Encoded protein: CASSEPGQAFKRTGNTIYF.

This sequence joins TRBV4-2 and TRBJ2-7; the D gene is possibly TRBD2 (5 bases). The CDR3 extends over 14 amino acids. V lost 1 base and J lost 0, with 7 bases in between. The germline gives CDR1 LGHNA, CDR2 YNFKEQ. The CDR3 DNA sequence: TGTGCCAGCAGCCAAGGAGGGAACTCCTACGAGCAGTACTTC. This codes for CASSQGGNSYEQYF.

The chain is built from TRBV9 and TRBJ1-6; 10 positions match TRBD1. The V gene end was trimmed by 2 bases and the J gene end by 9 bases; junction bases not matched to a gene: 5. Germline V gene lookup returns CDR1 SGDLS and CDR2 YYNGEE. The CDR3 sequence is 15 residues long. The DNA of the CDR3 is TGTGCCAGCAGCGTCGCTGGGACAGGGGCTTCACCCCTCCACTTT. Amino acid sequence: CASSVAGTGASPLHF.

V usage is TRBV7-9 and J usage is TRBJ1-4; D is unclear. V was cut by 1 base and J by 0 bases, with 9 bases left in between. The germline gives CDR1 SEHNR, CDR2 FQNEAQ (reference sequence). This CDR3 has 16 amino acids. CDR3: CASSLGFGATNEKLFF. The CDR3 DNA reads TGTGCCAGCAGCTTAGGTTTTGGAGCAACTAATGAAAAACTGTTTTTT.

The rearrangement uses TRBV6-5 and TRBJ1-5; D unclear. Germline CDR1 MNHEY, CDR2 SVGAGI. The V end was cut by 5 bases, the J end by 0 bases, with 11 bases between. The CDR3 has 15 residues. CDR3 bases: TGTGCCAGCAGTATCGACGGAGTTAGCAATCAGCCCCAGCATTTT. Translated, it gives CASSIDGVSNQPQHF.

This clone appeared once. This chain links TRBV28 with TRBJ1-4; TRBD1 is a possible D gene (5 bases). The CDR3 runs 14 residues. Trimming removed 8 bases at V and 7 bases at J, with 17 bases between. Germline lookup yields CDR1 MDHEN and CDR2 SYDVKM. The chain's CDR3 is CASGTPGRSEKLFF. Here the CDR3 DNA reads TGTGCCAGCGGGACCCCGGGGAGGAGTGAAAAACTGTTTTTT.

The rearrangement links TRBV6-2 or TRBV6-3 to TRBJ2-1; D uncertain. The V and J ends lost 2 bases and 2 bases respectively, with 10 bases between them. The CDR3 length is 15 residues. Germline V lookup: CDR1 MNHEY, CDR2 SVGEGT. The CDR3 coding sequence is TGTGCCAGCAGTTACCTCAACAGACCCTACAATGAGCAGTTCTTC. This codes for CASSYLNRPYNEQFF.

The chain uses TRBV3-1 (or the pseudogene TRBV3-2) and TRBJ1-5, with D unresolved. From germline, CDR1 is LGHDT and CDR2 YNNKEL (reference sequence). The V end was cut by 0 bases, the J end by 6 bases, with 12 bases between. CDR3 size: 15 residues. The CDR3 sequence is CASSQDTTELQPQHF. The CDR3 DNA is TGTGCCAGCAGCCAAGATACCACAGAGCTTCAGCCCCAGCATTTT.

The chain is built from TRBV3-1 (or the pseudogene TRBV3-2) and TRBJ2-3; the match to TRBD2 covers 9 bases. Per germline, CDR1 LGHDT and CDR2 YNNKEL (reference sequence). The CDR3 extends over 17 amino acids. J lost 3 bases, V lost 10 bases, and 17 bases had no gene match. The CDR3 region has the DNA TGTGCCATCCCCGATCAGCAAGCGGGGGGCCGGACAGATACGCAGTATTTT. It specifies CAIPDQQAGGRTDTQYF.

V gene TRBV5-1 combines with J gene TRBJ2-7, with TRBD2 matching 9 bases. Germline CDR1 SGHRS, CDR2 YFSETQ. There are 15 residues in the CDR3. Trimming cost V 4 bases and J 6 bases; bases outside gene matches: 11. The CDR3: CASSENPGLAGEQYF. The CDR3 DNA sequence: TGCGCCAGCAGCGAAAACCCGGGACTAGCAGGCGAGCAGTACTTC.

The chain carries TRBV7-9 and TRBJ1-6; 11 bases are a match to TRBD1. With 5 bases clipped from V and 10 bases from J, the junction kept 10 bases outside the gene matches. The CDR3 consists of 16 residues. The germline V gene encodes CDR1 SEHNR and CDR2 FQNEAQ (reference sequence). The CDR3 sequence is CASSTGTGGGRSPLHF. CDR3 nucleotides: TGTGCCAGCAGCACTGGGACAGGGGGTGGCCGGTCACCCCTCCACTTT.

The chain couples TRBV4-3 to TRBJ2-2; possible D gene TRBD2, 6 bases. This CDR3 has 15 residues. CDR1 and CDR2 (germline): LGHNA, YSLEER. Trimming left V 4 bases short and J 6 bases short, with 15 bases between. The CDR3 coding sequence is TGCGCCAGCAGCCCAAGGTTGGGAGGCGCCGGGGAGCTGTTTTTT. This codes for CASSPRLGGAGELFF.

This chain connects TRBV10-1 to TRBJ1-1; 9 positions match TRBD1. Unmatched junction bases numbered 5, after V lost 2 bases and J lost 10 bases. The CDR3 runs 13 residues. Germline V lookup: CDR1 WNHNN, CDR2 SYGVQD (reference sequence). The CDR3 nucleotides are TGCGCCAGCAGTGAGACAGGACAGGGGATAGCTTTCTTT. Its translation is CASSETGQGIAFF.

This clone was counted a few times. The chain links TRBV29-1 to TRBJ2-7; D is ambiguous. The CDR3 length is 11 residues. V shed 7 bases and J shed 4 bases, with 11 bases lying between them. The germline CDR1 and CDR2 sequences are SQVTM and ANQGSEA. The CDR3 here is CSARTEYEQYF. The CDR3 DNA follows: TGCAGCGCGAGAACAGAGTACGAGCAGTACTTC.

This clone was seen only once. The chain uses TRBV5-4 and TRBJ1-2; no clear D gene. The germline CDR1 and CDR2 sequences are SGHNT and YYREEE (reference sequence). Trimming cost V 6 bases and J 2 bases, with 14 bases left between them. The CDR3 totals 14 residues. The CDR3 loop is CASTFGSANYGYTF. The CDR3 coding sequence is TGTGCCAGCACCTTCGGCAGCGCCAACTATGGCTACACCTTC. Full variable domain (rest looked up from reference TRBV5-4 and TRBJ1-2): ETGVTQSPTHLIKTRGQQVTLRCSSQSGHNTVSWYQQALGQGPQFIFQYYREEENGRGNFPPRFSGLQFPNYSSELNVNALELDDSALYLCASTFGSANYGYTFGSGTRLTVV.

V usage is TRBV2 and J usage is TRBJ2-3; D may be TRBD1 (6 bases). There are 14 residues in the CDR3. In germline, CDR1 is SNHLY, CDR2 FYNNEI. V was cut by 2 bases and J by 2 bases, with 8 bases left in between. The CDR3 DNA reads as TGTGCCAGCAGTGAAAACAGGGACACAGATACGCAGTATTTT. Translated: CASSENRDTDTQYF.